Shown below are 8 T cell receptor beta chains from a single sample sequenced in a study of lymphopenia after photon versus proton radiotherapy. Libraries were prepared by immunoSEQ multiplex PCR; TCRdb keeps only in-frame clonotypes and omits some of them. The sample records tens of thousands of clones, 90% to 95% being singletons. Specimen: peripheral blood, collected from a patient treated with photon-based radiotherapy. The receptor source for this set is a man between 60 and 75 years old with cholangiocarcinoma.

J is TRBJ1-5 and V is TRBV7-8, with TRBD1 as a possible D gene (5 bases). The ends were cut back, 1 base at V and 3 bases at J, with 10 bases in the middle. Germline V gene data show CDR1 as SGHVS and CDR2 as FQNEAQ. The CDR3 sequence is 15 residues long. CDR3 sequence reads: CASSLGAGFNQPQHF. The CDR3 region has the DNA TGTGCCAGCAGCTTAGGAGCAGGGTTCAATCAGCCCCAGCATTTT.

The chain couples TRBV28 to TRBJ1-2; D uncertain. This CDR3 has 14 residues. Per the germline V gene, CDR1 is MDHEN and CDR2 is SYDVKM. V lost 1 base and J 5 bases, leaving 11 bases between the germline ends. Here the CDR3 DNA reads TGTGCCAGCAGTTTATCGGCGGCAAGGTATGGCTACACCTTC. As protein: CASSLSAARYGYTF.

This clone was recorded a few times. The rearrangement links TRBV27 to TRBJ2-4; 8 bases align to TRBD1. The CDR3 is 14 amino acids. Germline assignment: CDR1 MNHEY and CDR2 SMNVEV (reference sequence). V shed 8 bases, J shed 7 bases, and the junction held 10 bases outside the gene matches. This CDR3 reads CASRPGGAMNIQYF. CDR3 nucleotides: TGTGCCAGCCGCCCAGGGGGCGCGATGAACATTCAGTACTTC.

The rearrangement uses TRBV5-1 and TRBJ2-3; D not resolved. The CDR3 runs to 12 residues. V lost 5 bases to trimming and J lost 1 base, with 5 bases between them. Germline CDR1 and CDR2: SGHRS and YFSETQ. The CDR3 loop is CASRPGTDTQYF. DNA for the CDR3: TGCGCCAGCAGGCCCGGCACAGATACGCAGTATTTT.

The chain recombines TRBV6-5 with TRBJ2-6; D unresolved. This CDR3 comprises 15 residues. V gave up 2 bases and J gave up 0 bases, with 5 bases separating them. CDR1 MNHEY and CDR2 SVGAGI come from the germline V gene. CDR3 sequence (DNA): TGTGCCAGCAGTTACCAGGACTCTGGGGCCAACGTCCTGACTTTC. Translation gives CASSYQDSGANVLTF.

The rearrangement links TRBV19 to TRBJ1-5, with a tentative D call TRBD1 (6 bases). The CDR3 extends over 15 amino acids. From germline, CDR1 is LNHDA and CDR2 SQIVND (reference sequence). Trimming cost V 1 base and J 4 bases, with 11 bases left between them. The CDR3: CASSIVGGRNQPQHF. CDR3 sequence (DNA): TGTGCCAGTAGTATAGTAGGGGGGAGGAATCAGCCCCAGCATTTT.

The rearrangement joins TRBV15 to TRBJ2-1; maybe TRBD1 (6 bases). Germline V gene data show CDR1 as LNHNV and CDR2 as YYDKDF (reference sequence). This CDR3 comprises 14 residues. The V gene lost 1 base and the J gene lost 10 bases, with 14 bases spanning the gap. CDR3: CATSRVRGSSEQFF. The CDR3 nucleotides read TGTGCCACCAGCAGAGTAAGGGGGAGCTCCGAGCAGTTCTTC.

This chain links TRBV29-1 with TRBJ1-1, with D possibly being TRBD1 (5 bases). Trimming stripped 4 bases from V and 9 bases from J, with 9 bases between. CDR1 SQVTM and CDR2 ANQGSEA come from the germline V gene. The CDR3 is made up of 10 amino acids. DNA of the CDR3: TGCAGCGTTGTGGAGGACAAAGCTTTCTTT. Its translation: CSVVEDKAFF.